Listed below are T cell receptor beta chains from one sample, sequenced in a study of cytomegalovirus exposure and HLA in healthy donors. Profiled with immunoSEQ multiplex PCR; TCRdb holds only in-frame clones, not every one. The sample has 95,000 to 150,000 clones, nearly 80% seen once. The material sequenced was PBMCs. The receptors originated from a woman aged 30 to 39 in good health and CMV-seropositive. The conserved cysteine and the conserved F or W are not part of the CDR3 here. Expanded clones are given a class, and other clones once, few, many or no size at all.

TRBJ1-6 TRBV9 11 NA ASSVGDGGPLH
TRBJ2-7 TRBV29-1 11 NA SVGGGQTYEQY
TRBJ2-5 TRBV13 12 NA ASSLSRYQETQY
TRBJ2-7 TRBV6-6 12 NA ASSQSGQNYEQY
TRBJ2-1 TRBV27 12 NA ASSLAGGSNEQF
TRBJ2-2 TRBV4-1 13 NA ASSLLKRTTGELF
TRBJ2-3 TRBV11-1 13 NA ASSPRTGPEDTQY
TRBJ2-2 TRBV5-3 17 NA ARSFVGTSGRMNTGELF
TRBJ2-1 TRBV4-3 14 NA ASSQEPGQGYNEQF
TRBJ2-1 TRBV7-9 10 NA ASSLIQDEQF
TRBJ2-7 TRBV6-1 11 NA ASKTQGKYEQY
TRBJ2-7 TRBV9 10 NA ASLAVSYEQY
TRBJ1-6 TRBV9 14 few ASARQGWIPNSPLH
TRBJ1-2 TRBV28 11 NA ASSLKKSGGYT
TRBJ2-7 TRBV4-1 16 NA ASSPLPGTNFGSYEQY
TRBJ1-2 TRBV12-2 13 NA ASRPWAGIGLSYT
TRBJ1-2 TRBV29-1 7 NA SVDQYYT